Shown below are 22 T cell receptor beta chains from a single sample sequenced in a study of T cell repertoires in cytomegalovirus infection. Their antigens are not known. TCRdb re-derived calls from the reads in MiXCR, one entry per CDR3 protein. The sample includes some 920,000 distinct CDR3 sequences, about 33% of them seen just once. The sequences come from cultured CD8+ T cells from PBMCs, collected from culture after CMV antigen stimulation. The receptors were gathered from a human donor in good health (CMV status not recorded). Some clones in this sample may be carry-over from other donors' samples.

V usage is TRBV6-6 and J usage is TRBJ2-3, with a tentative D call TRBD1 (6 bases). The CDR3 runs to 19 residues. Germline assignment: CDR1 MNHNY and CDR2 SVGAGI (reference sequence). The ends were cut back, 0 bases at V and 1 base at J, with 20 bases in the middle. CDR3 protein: CASSYSLEGTPPGTDTQYF. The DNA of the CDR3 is TGTGCCAGCAGTTACTCGTTAGAGGGGACACCCCCGGGCACAGATACGCAGTATTTT.

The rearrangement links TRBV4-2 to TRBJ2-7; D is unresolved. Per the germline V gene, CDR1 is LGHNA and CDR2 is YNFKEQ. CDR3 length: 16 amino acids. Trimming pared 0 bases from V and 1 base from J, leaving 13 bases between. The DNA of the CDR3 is TGTGCCAGCAGCCAAGATACCTTGAGAGGATCCTACGAGCAGTACTTC. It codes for CASSQDTLRGSYEQYF.

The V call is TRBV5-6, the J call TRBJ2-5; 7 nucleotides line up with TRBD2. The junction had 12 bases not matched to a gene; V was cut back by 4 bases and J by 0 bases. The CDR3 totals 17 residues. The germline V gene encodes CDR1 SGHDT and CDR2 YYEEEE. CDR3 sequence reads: CASSRRSASGYQETQYF. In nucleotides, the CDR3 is TGTGCCAGCAGCCGGAGGTCGGCTAGCGGTTACCAAGAGACCCAGTACTTC.

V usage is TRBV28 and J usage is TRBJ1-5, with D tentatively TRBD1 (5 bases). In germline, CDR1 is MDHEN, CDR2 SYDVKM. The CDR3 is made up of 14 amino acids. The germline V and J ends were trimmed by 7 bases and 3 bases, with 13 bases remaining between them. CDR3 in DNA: TGTGCCAGCAAATCTAGACAGAACAATCAGCCCCAGCATTTT. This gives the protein CASKSRQNNQPQHF.

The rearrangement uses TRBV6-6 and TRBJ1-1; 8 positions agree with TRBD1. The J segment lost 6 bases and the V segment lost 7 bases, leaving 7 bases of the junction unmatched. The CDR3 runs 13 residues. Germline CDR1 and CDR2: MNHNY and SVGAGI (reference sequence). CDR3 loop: CASNDRGGPEAFF. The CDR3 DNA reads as TGTGCCAGCAACGACAGGGGAGGGCCTGAAGCTTTCTTT.

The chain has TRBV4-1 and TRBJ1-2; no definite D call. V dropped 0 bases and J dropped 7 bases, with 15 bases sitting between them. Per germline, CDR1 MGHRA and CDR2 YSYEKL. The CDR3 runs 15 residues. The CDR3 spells CASSQEWAGPSGYTF. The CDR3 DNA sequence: TGCGCCAGCAGCCAAGAATGGGCCGGACCTAGTGGCTACACCTTC.

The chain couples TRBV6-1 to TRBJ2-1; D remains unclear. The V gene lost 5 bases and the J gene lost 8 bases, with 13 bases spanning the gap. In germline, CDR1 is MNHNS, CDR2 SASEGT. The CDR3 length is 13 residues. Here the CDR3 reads CASSLTALDEQFF. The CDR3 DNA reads TGTGCCAGCAGTTTGACGGCGTTGGATGAGCAGTTCTTC.

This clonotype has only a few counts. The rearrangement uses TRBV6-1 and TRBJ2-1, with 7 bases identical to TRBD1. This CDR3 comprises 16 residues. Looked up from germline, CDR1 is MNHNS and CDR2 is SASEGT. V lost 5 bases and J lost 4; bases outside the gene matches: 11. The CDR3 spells CASSPLTGVNYNEQFF. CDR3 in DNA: TGTGCCAGCAGTCCACTTACAGGGGTCAATTACAATGAGCAGTTCTTC.

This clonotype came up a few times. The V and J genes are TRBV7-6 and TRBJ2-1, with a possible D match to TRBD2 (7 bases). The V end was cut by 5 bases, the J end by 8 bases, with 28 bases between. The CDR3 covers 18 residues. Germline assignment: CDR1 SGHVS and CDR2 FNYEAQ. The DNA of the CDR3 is TGTGCCAGCAGCACCAAAGGGGGGGGGTTCAGGGCTGGGGATGAGCAGTTCTTC. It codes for CASSTKGGGFRAGDEQFF. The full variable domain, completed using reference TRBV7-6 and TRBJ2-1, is GAGVSQSPRYKVTKRGQDVALRCDPISGHVSLYWYRQALGQGPEFLTYFNYEAQQDKSGLPNDRFSAERPEGSISTLTIQRTEQRDSAMYRCASSTKGGGFRAGDEQFFGPGTRLTVL.

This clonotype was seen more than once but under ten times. CDR3 bases: TGTGCCAGCAGCCACCGGGGCGGGGGTACGAACACCGGGGAGCTGTTTTTT. The encoded protein is CASSHRGGGTNTGELFF. The chain recombines TRBV7-8 with TRBJ2-2; 7 nucleotides align to TRBD2. Germline trimming cut 5 bases from V and 0 bases from J; bases unmatched to any gene: 9. Germline lookup yields CDR1 SGHVS and CDR2 FQNEAQ. The CDR3 consists of 17 residues.

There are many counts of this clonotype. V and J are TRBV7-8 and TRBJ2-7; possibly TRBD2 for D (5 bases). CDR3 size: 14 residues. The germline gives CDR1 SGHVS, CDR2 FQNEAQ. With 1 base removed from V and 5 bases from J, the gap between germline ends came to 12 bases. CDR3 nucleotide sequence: TGTGCCAGCAGCTTAGTGCCGGGGTACCACGAGCAGTACTTC. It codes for CASSLVPGYHEQYF.

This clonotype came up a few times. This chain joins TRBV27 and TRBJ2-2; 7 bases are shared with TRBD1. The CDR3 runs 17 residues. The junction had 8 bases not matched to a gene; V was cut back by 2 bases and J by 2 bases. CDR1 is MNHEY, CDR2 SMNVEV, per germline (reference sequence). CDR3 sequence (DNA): TGTGCCAGCAGTTTAAACAGGGGCCGGCTTAACACCGGGGAGCTGTTTTTT. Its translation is CASSLNRGRLNTGELFF.

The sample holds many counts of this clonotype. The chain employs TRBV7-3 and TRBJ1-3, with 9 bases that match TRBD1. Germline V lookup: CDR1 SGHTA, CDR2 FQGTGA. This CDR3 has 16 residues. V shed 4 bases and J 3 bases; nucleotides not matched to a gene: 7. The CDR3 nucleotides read TGTGCCAGCAGCTCTACAGGGGGCGCGGATGGAAACACCATATATTTT. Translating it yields CASSSTGGADGNTIYF.

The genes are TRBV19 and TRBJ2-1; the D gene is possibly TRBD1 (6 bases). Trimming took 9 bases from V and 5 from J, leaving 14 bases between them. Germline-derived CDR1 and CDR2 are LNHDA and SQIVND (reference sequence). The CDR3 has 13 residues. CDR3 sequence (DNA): TGTGCCAGCGGGCGACAGGAAGACAATGAGCAGTTCTTC. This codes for CASGRQEDNEQFF. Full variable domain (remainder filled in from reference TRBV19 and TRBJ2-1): DGGITQSPKYLFRKEGQNVTLSCEQNLNHDAMYWYRQDPGQGLRLIYYSQIVNDFQKGDIAEGYSVSREKKESFPLTVTSAQKNPTAFYLCASGRQEDNEQFFGPGTRLTVL.

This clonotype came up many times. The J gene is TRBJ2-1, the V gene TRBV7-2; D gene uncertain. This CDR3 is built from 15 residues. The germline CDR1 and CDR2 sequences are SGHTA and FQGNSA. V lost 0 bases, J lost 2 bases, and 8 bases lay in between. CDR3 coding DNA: TGTGCCAGCAGCTTAGCCGGCGACCCCTACAATGAGCAGTTCTTC. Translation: CASSLAGDPYNEQFF.

The CDR3 is CASSLRTGGDEQYV. CDR3 coding DNA: TGTGCCAGCAGCCTACGGACAGGGGGCGACGAGCAGTACGTC. The genes are TRBV12-3 or TRBV12-4 and TRBJ2-7; TRBD1 matches at 11 bases. The CDR3 sequence is 14 residues long. Unmatched junction bases numbered 6, after V lost 6 bases and J lost 5 bases.

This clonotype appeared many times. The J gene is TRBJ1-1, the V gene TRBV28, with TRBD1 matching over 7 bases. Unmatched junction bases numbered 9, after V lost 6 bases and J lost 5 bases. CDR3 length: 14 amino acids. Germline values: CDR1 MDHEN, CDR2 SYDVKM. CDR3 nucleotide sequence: TGTGCCAGCAGATCTCCGACAGGGAGAACTGAAGCTTTCTTT. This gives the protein CASRSPTGRTEAFF.

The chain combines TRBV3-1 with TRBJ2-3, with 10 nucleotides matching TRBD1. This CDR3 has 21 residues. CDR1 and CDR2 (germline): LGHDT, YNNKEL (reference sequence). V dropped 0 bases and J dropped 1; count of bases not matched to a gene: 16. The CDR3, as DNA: TGTGCCAGCAGCCAAGAGGCTCCTTCCACTCGACAGGGGGCCCGCACAGATACGCAGTATTTT. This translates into CASSQEAPSTRQGARTDTQYF.

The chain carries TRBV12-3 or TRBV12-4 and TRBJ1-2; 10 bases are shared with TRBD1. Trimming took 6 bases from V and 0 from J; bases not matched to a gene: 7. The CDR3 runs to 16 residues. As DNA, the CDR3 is TGTGCCAGCAGGTTGGACAGGGGGAGATCTAACTATGGCTACACCTTC. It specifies CASRLDRGRSNYGYTF.

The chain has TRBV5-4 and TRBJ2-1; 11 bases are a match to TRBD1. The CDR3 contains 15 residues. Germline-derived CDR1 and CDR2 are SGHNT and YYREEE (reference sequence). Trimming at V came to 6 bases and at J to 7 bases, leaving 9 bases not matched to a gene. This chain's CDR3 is CASNMPGQGGNEQFF. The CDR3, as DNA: TGTGCCAGCAACATGCCGGGACAGGGGGGGAATGAGCAGTTCTTC.

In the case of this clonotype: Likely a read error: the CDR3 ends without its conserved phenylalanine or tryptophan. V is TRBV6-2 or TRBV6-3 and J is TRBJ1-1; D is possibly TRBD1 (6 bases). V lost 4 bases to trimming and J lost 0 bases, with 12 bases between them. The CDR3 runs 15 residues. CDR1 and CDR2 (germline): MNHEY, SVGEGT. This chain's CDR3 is CASSSRGQLNTEAFL. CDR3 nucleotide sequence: TGTGCCAGCAGTTCCAGAGGACAGTTGAACACTGAAGCTTTCCTT.

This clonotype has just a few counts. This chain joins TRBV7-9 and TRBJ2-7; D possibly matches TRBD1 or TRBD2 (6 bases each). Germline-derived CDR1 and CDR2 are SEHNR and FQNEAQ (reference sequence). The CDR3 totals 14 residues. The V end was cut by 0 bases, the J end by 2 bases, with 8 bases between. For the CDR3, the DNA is TGTGCCAGCAGCTTAGCGGGGGGCACCTACGAGCAGTACGTC. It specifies CASSLAGGTYEQYV.